This T cell receptor (beta chain) was documented in a study of T-cell memory formation after mild COVID-19. Overall study: Largely, the TCR clusters proved donor specific.

The CDR3 extends over 16 amino acids. Germline lookup yields CDR1 SNHLY and CDR2 FYNNEI. V lost 6 bases, J lost 3 bases, and 10 bases stayed unmatched. This clonotype showed up just a few times. 5'RACE primed at constant segments yielded TCR alpha and TCR beta cDNA libraries bearing sample barcodes and UMIs. Using its own MiXCR run on the 5' RACE reads, TCRdb lists one record per CDR3 protein. The table includes approximately 350,000 distinct CDR3 sequences, 28% detected once. The TCR was taken from an adult woman who had mild COVID-19 (a few samples of this study predate the infection). Cell type and time point are not known. The sample consisted of PBMCs or a T cell subset sorted from them (not recorded which). The chain is built from TRBV2 and TRBJ1-2; TRBD1 aligns across 10 bases. The CDR3 loop is CASRRDRGRYDYGYTF. DNA for the CDR3: TGTGCCAGCAGGAGGGACAGGGGCCGGTATGACTATGGCTACACCTTC.